The 22 T cell receptor beta chains listed next were all sequenced from one sample in a study of blood T cells in healthy people across ages. The second PCR ran about 7 to 12 cycles with a sample-barcoded 5' primer and J-beta primers. TCRdb used MiXCR to reprocess the 5' RACE reads, holding one entry per CDR3 protein. The table records more than 650,000 distinct CDR3 sequences, roughly 24% of them present only once. The data also belong to a second study, concerning T cells of mothers and their children.

Source material: blood. The receptors derive from a boy aged 5-17 years in good health.

This sequence joins TRBV2 and TRBJ2-6; the D is unclear. The CDR3 has 16 residues. V lost 6 bases to trimming and J lost 0 bases, with 12 bases between them. Germline V gives CDR1 SNHLY, CDR2 FYNNEI. CDR3 DNA sequence: TGTGCCAGCAGAGACTCATCCTACTCTGGGGCCAACGTCCTGACTTTC. This sequence encodes CASRDSSYSGANVLTF.

The V gene is TRBV6-1, the J gene TRBJ1-2; no clear D gene. The germline CDR1 and CDR2 sequences are MNHNS and SASEGT. This CDR3 contains 15 residues. V lost 2 bases and J lost 4, with 14 bases in between. The CDR3 is CASSESINVVYGYTF. The CDR3, as DNA: TGTGCCAGCAGTGAAAGTATTAATGTCGTCTATGGCTACACCTTC.

This clonotype was detected a few times. The gene calls are TRBV28 and TRBJ2-7; 7 bases align to TRBD2. Germline lookup yields CDR1 MDHEN and CDR2 SYDVKM. V gave up 3 bases and J gave up 1 base; unmatched junction bases: 9. There are 16 residues in the CDR3. The CDR3 DNA reads as TGTGCCAGCAGTTTCTCTCCTCGGCGGGGGTCCTACGAGCAGTACTTC. It yields the protein CASSFSPRRGSYEQYF.

This clonotype has just a few counts. The rearrangement links TRBV9 to TRBJ2-5; D is possibly TRBD2 (6 bases). V was trimmed by 7 bases and J by 2 bases, leaving 15 bases between them. The CDR3 is made up of 14 amino acids. Germline V gene sequence: CDR1 SGDLS, CDR2 YYNGEE. CDR3 in amino acids: CASAPGLLQETQYF. The CDR3 DNA sequence: TGTGCCAGCGCTCCGGGACTCCTACAAGAGACCCAGTACTTC.

This clonotype was counted between two and nine times. The chain is built from TRBV6-2 or TRBV6-3 and TRBJ1-3; no firm D call. CDR1 is MNHEY, CDR2 SVGEGT, per germline. The CDR3 spans 12 residues. Trimming removed 10 bases at V and 2 bases at J, with 9 bases between. CDR3 sequence (DNA): TGTGCCATCGGACGGACTGGAAACACCATATATTTT. Protein sequence: CAIGRTGNTIYF.

This clonotype was found a few times. The J gene is TRBJ1-1, the V gene TRBV5-6, with D unclear. Germline V lookup: CDR1 SGHDT, CDR2 YYEEEE. V dropped 3 bases and J dropped 11 bases, with 17 bases sitting between them. The CDR3 length is 13 residues. The CDR3 sequence is CASSYQDGPTAFF. Written as DNA, the CDR3 is TGTGCCAGCAGCTATCAGGACGGACCGACGGCTTTCTTT.

This clonotype appeared a few times. The chain recombines TRBV20-1 with TRBJ2-1, with D perhaps being TRBD1 or TRBD2 (5 bases each). CDR3 length: 14 residues. Looked up from germline, CDR1 is DFQATT and CDR2 is SNEGSKA (reference sequence). Deletions cut 6 bases from V and 4 bases from J, with 16 bases between. Here the CDR3 reads CSATRDDNYNEQFF. CDR3 nucleotide sequence: TGCAGTGCGACCCGGGACGACAATTACAATGAGCAGTTCTTC.

The rearrangement links TRBV29-1 to TRBJ2-5; D is unresolved. Germline V gives CDR1 SQVTM, CDR2 ANQGSEA. The V end lost 4 bases, the J end lost 3 bases, and 6 bases lay between the germline ends. CDR3 length equals 11 residues. The CDR3 bases are TGCAGCGTTGGCGGAAAAGAGACCCAGTACTTC. It is translated as CSVGGKETQYF. Drawing the rest from reference TRBV29-1 and TRBJ2-5, the complete variable domain is SAVISQKPSRDICQRGTSLTIQCQVDSQVTMMFWYRQQPGQSLTLIATANQGSEATYESGFVIDKFPISRPNLTFSTLTVSNMSPEDSSIYLCSVGGKETQYFGPGTRLLVL.

The chain carries TRBV12-5 and TRBJ2-5, with TRBD2 matching over 10 bases. The germline CDR1 and CDR2 sequences are LGHNT and FRNRAP. With V trimmed by 0 bases and J by 2 bases, 9 bases remained unmatched. There are 18 residues in the CDR3. CDR3 nucleotides: TGTGCTAGTGGTTTGGTAAAGGAATTTAGCGGGGGGCAAGAGACCCAGTACTTC. It specifies CASGLVKEFSGGQETQYF.

Only a few counts were recorded for this clonotype. The junction and the germline gene differ at one end; a read error may be behind it. The chain recombines TRBV5-1 with TRBJ2-3; the D is unclear. In germline, CDR1 is SGHRS, CDR2 YFSETQ. The CDR3 is 16 residues long. The CDR3 DNA is TGCGCCAGCAGCCAAGGATACCCTACCCCCACAGATACGCAATATTTT. It encodes CASSQGYPTPTDTQYF.

This clonotype occurred a few times. CDR3 sequence reads: CASSLEPGPAPAGYNEQFF. DNA for the CDR3: TGTGCCAGCAGCTTAGAACCGGGCCCCGCCCCGGCGGGTTACAATGAGCAGTTCTTC. The V call is TRBV11-2, the J call TRBJ2-1; a possible D gene is TRBD2 (5 bases). The CDR3 contains 19 residues. V lost 0 bases, J lost 4 bases, and 22 bases lay in between. CDR1 and CDR2 (germline): SGHAT, FQNNGV. The full variable domain, in which reference TRBV11-2 and TRBJ2-1 provide the parts outside the CDR3, is EAGVAQSPRYKIIEKRQSVAFWCNPISGHATLYWYQQILGQGPKLLIQFQNNGVVDDSQLPKDRFSAERLKGVDSTLKIQPAKLEDSAVYLCASSLEPGPAPAGYNEQFFGPGTRLTVL.

Concerning this clonotype: Because it lacks the conserved phenylalanine or tryptophan at the end, this CDR3 is likely a read error. The chain uses TRBV10-3 and TRBJ2-1; 10 bases agree with TRBD2. With 8 bases clipped from V and 5 bases from J, the junction kept 3 bases outside the gene matches. This CDR3 is built from 13 residues. Germline CDR1 is ENHRY and CDR2 is SYGVKD. The CDR3 region is CAIALAGDNEQFL. The CDR3 DNA reads TGTGCCATCGCCCTAGCGGGGGACAATGAGCAGTTCCTC.

This rearrangement joins TRBV6-6 to TRBJ2-5, with TRBD1 matching over 7 bases. Looked up from germline, CDR1 is MNHNY and CDR2 is SVGAGI (reference sequence). V was pared by 5 bases and J by 5 bases, with 11 bases of the junction left unmatched. This CDR3 contains 15 residues. The CDR3 nucleotides read TGTGCCAGCAGTGCCCCGACAGGGTCGAGGGAGACCCAGTACTTC. Translation: CASSAPTGSRETQYF.

The chain is built from TRBV28 and TRBJ2-5; D is undetermined. Germline V gene lookup returns CDR1 MDHEN and CDR2 SYDVKM. V was trimmed by 3 bases and J by 0 bases, leaving 11 bases between them. This CDR3 has 15 residues. The CDR3 sequence: CASSFRRLYQETQYF. The CDR3 DNA follows: TGTGCCAGCAGTTTTAGAAGATTGTACCAAGAGACCCAGTACTTC. Supplemented by reference TRBV28 and TRBJ2-5, the full variable domain reads DVKVTQSSRYLVKRTGEKVFLECVQDMDHENMFWYRQDPGLGLRLIYFSYDVKMKEKGDIPEGYSVSREKKERFSLILESASTNQTSMYLCASSFRRLYQETQYFGPGTRLLVL.

In its sample, this clonotype was seen a few times. The chain is built from TRBV6-6 and TRBJ2-1; D remains unclear. The germline V gene encodes CDR1 MNHNY and CDR2 SVGAGI (reference sequence). Trimming took off 6 bases at V and 7 bases at J, with 10 bases between the two ends. This CDR3 comprises 12 residues. The CDR3 loop reads CASSPRVNEQFF. The CDR3 nucleotides are TGTGCCAGCAGCCCAAGGGTAAATGAGCAGTTCTTC.

CDR3 amino acids: CASSPRVGLNEKLFF. DNA of the CDR3: TGTGCCAGCAGCCCCCGGGTCGGACTCAATGAAAAACTGTTTTTT. The chain uses TRBV7-2 and TRBJ1-4; no reliable D call. The germline V and J ends were trimmed by 5 bases and 5 bases, with 15 bases remaining between them. The germline CDR1 and CDR2 sequences are SGHTA and FQGNSA. This CDR3 has 15 amino acids.

V and J are TRBV14 and TRBJ2-1; 10 bases agree with TRBD1. The CDR3 is made up of 16 amino acids. The germline CDR1 and CDR2 sequences are SGHDN and FVKESK. Trimming cost V 3 bases and J 5 bases; bases outside gene matches: 7. The CDR3 coding sequence is TGTGCCAGCAGCCAGTCCGGGACAGGGGTCGACAATGAGCAGTTCTTC. Residues: CASSQSGTGVDNEQFF.

This clonotype was seen a handful of times. This sequence joins TRBV4-1 and TRBJ1-2; D gene uncertain. The CDR3 has 14 residues. V was pared by 0 bases and J by 4 bases, with 9 bases between. Per germline, CDR1 MGHRA and CDR2 YSYEKL. This CDR3 reads CASSQDGLGYGYTF. In DNA form, the CDR3 reads TGCGCCAGCAGCCAAGACGGACTAGGCTATGGCTACACCTTC.

The V call is TRBV29-1, the J call TRBJ2-5, with D hard to call. The DNA matches TRBJ2-1 better at its end, which makes the J call doubtful. The CDR3 loop spans 13 amino acids. Germline V gives CDR1 SQVTM, CDR2 ANQGSEA. CDR3 coding DNA: TGCAGCGTTAGGTCTGTGACTGTGAATGAGCAGTTCTTC. It specifies CSVRSVTVNEQFF.

This rearrangement joins TRBV27 to TRBJ1-4; 9 bases align to TRBD1. V trimming: 4 bases; J trimming: 8 bases; junction bases outside the gene matches: 8. The length of the CDR3 is 15 residues. The V gene's germline CDR1 is MNHEY and CDR2 SMNVEV (reference sequence). The CDR3 is CASSYNRGREEKLFF. CDR3 DNA sequence: TGTGCCAGCAGTTATAACAGGGGGCGCGAGGAAAAACTGTTTTTT.

The chain joins TRBV30 to TRBJ2-5; 8 bases agree with TRBD1. The CDR3 runs 14 residues. The germline V gene has CDR1 GTSNPN and CDR2 SVGIG (reference sequence). The V and J ends lost 4 bases and 4 bases, in that order; junction bases with no gene match: 8. The CDR3, as DNA: TGTGCCTGGACCAGGGACAGGCGAGGAGAGACCCAGTACTTC. Amino acid sequence: CAWTRDRRGETQYF.

This rearrangement joins TRBV5-5 to TRBJ2-1, with 13 positions matching TRBD2. Germline V lookup: CDR1 SGHKS, CDR2 YYEKEE (reference sequence). This CDR3 contains 20 residues. V lost 3 bases and J lost 9; bases outside the gene matches: 21. The CDR3 sequence: CASSSRYGTSGKWAGGEQFF. CDR3 in DNA: TGTGCCAGCAGCTCTCGGTACGGGACTAGCGGGAAATGGGCTGGGGGTGAGCAGTTCTTC. Based on the CDR3 plus reference TRBV5-5 and TRBJ2-1, the full variable domain is DAGVTQSPTHLIKTRGQQVTLRCSPISGHKSVSWYQQVLGQGPQFIFQYYEKEERGRGNFPDRFSARQFPNYSSELNVNALLLGDSALYLCASSSRYGTSGKWAGGEQFFGPGTRLTVL.